This T cell receptor beta chain was captured by sequencing in a study of shared clonotypes between healthy human individuals. Findings and limits, study-wide: Genetic and exposure-history diversity was limited by the small donor number. Clonotypes shared by all four donors outscored non-shared clonotypes in generation probability.

CD8 cells classed as naive were CD45RO-negative and positively selected for CCR7, excluding terminally differentiated effector memory CD45RA+ cells. Over several immunoSEQ plates, each subset's genomic DNA was distributed in even portions. Here immunoSEQ multiplex PCR was the method, and the copy in TCRdb shows in-frame clones only, minus some. In the table there are about 2.2 million clones, about 92% of which are singletons. With respect to this clone: Its target is not known. Other DNA sequences of this sample code for an identical CDR3.

The CDR3 contains 13 residues. Germline assignment: CDR1 SGHAT and CDR2 FQNNGV. V was clipped by 1 base and J by 5 bases, with 8 bases between them. The clonotype was recovered from a man aged 18-30 years in good health. Some clones in this sample may be carry-over from other donors' samples. V usage is TRBV11-2 and J usage is TRBJ1-1; D not certain. Source material: naive CD8+ T cells from PBMCs. The CDR3 protein is CASSLGVDTEAFF. CDR3 bases: TGTGCCAGCAGCTTAGGGGTTGATACTGAAGCTTTCTTT.